These 7 T cell receptor beta chains came from one sample sequenced in a study of cytomegalovirus exposure and HLA in healthy donors. Primers for the PCR totalled 60 Vbeta and 13 Jbeta. TCRdb's table, derived via immunoSEQ multiplex PCR, lists solely in-frame clones and lacks some. The sample has about 87,000 clones; 74% are singletons. Sequenced material: PBMCs. The origin of the receptors is a man aged 30-40 years in good health and CMV-seropositive.

The rearrangement joins TRBV6-5 to TRBJ1-3; no firm D call. Deletions cut 8 bases from V and 8 bases from J, with 10 bases between. The CDR3 has 11 amino acids. The germline V gene encodes CDR1 MNHEY and CDR2 SVGAGI. This CDR3 is CASSGSHTIYF. The CDR3 DNA follows: TGTGCCAGCTCGGGGTCGCACACCATATATTTT.

This chain joins TRBV27 and TRBJ2-2; 8 bases are a match to TRBD2. The CDR3 has 16 amino acids. Germline CDR1 is MNHEY and CDR2 is SMNVEV (reference sequence). V shed 2 bases and J 2 bases; nucleotides not matched to a gene: 4. The CDR3 DNA is TGTGCCAGCAGTTTAGGTAGCGGGGTAAACACCGGGGAGCTGTTTTTT. Translation: CASSLGSGVNTGELFF.

The chain uses TRBV10-3 and TRBJ2-7, with 11 positions matching TRBD1. This CDR3 spans 17 amino acids. Germline V gives CDR1 ENHRY, CDR2 SYGVKD. The V gene end was trimmed by 1 base and the J gene end by 2 bases; junction bases not matched to a gene: 7. CDR3 region: CAISEYLWTGGAYEQYF. CDR3 nucleotide sequence: TGTGCCATCAGTGAGTATTTATGGACAGGGGGCGCCTACGAGCAGTACTTC.

The chain carries TRBV7-9 and TRBJ2-7, with 12 bases lining up with TRBD2. The V and J ends lost 5 bases and 6 bases, in that order; junction bases with no gene match: 5. The CDR3 is 14 residues long. Germline CDR1 is SEHNR and CDR2 is FQNEAQ (reference sequence). CDR3 nucleotide sequence: TGTGCCAGCAGCCGAACTAGCGGGGGGCTCGAGCAGTACTTC. It encodes CASSRTSGGLEQYF.

The J gene is TRBJ2-1, the V gene TRBV7-3, with 12 bases lining up with TRBD2. V was clipped by 4 bases and J by 7 bases; unmatched bases: 8. There are 16 residues in the CDR3. CDR1 and CDR2 (germline): SGHTA, FQGTGA. The CDR3 spells CASSWLTSGRVNEQFF. The CDR3 DNA reads as TGTGCCAGCAGCTGGTTGACTAGCGGGAGAGTGAATGAGCAGTTCTTC. The variable domain in full, with the rest retrieved from reference TRBV7-3 and TRBJ2-1, is GAGVSQTPSNKVTEKGKYVELRCDPISGHTALYWYRQSLGQGPEFLIYFQGTGAADDSGLPNDRFFAVRPEGSVSTLKIQRTERGDSAVYLCASSWLTSGRVNEQFFGPGTRLTVL.

This rearrangement joins TRBV6-1 to TRBJ1-6; D gene ambiguous. There are 13 residues in the CDR3. V gave up 4 bases and J gave up 7 bases, with 8 bases separating them. Germline CDR1 reads MNHNS; CDR2 reads SASEGT. The CDR3 nucleotides read TGTGCCAGCAGTGTCCGCCAGAATTCACCCCTCCACTTT. This encodes CASSVRQNSPLHF.

This clone was observed a handful of times. The chain joins TRBV7-9 to TRBJ2-7, with 7 bases matching TRBD2. The germline V gene has CDR1 SEHNR and CDR2 FQNEAQ (reference sequence). The CDR3 sequence is 16 residues long. After removal of 1 base from V and 2 bases from J, the junction contained 8 bases not matched to a gene. CDR3 region: CASSLGGGRVAYEQYF. CDR3 nucleotides: TGTGCCAGCAGCTTAGGTGGAGGGAGGGTCGCCTACGAGCAGTACTTC.